Presented here are 28 T cell receptor beta chains from one specimen sequenced in a study of T cell responses to AZD1222 COVID-19 vaccine (dated by TCRdb to about 2021). The library was prepared using the immunoSEQ multiplex PCR assay. Sourced from immuneACCESS, this table was stored by TCRdb with only in-frame sequences that have V and J called. A share of the clones is absent; for the studies checked, an unresolved V gene accounts for under half, and the remainder has no known explanation. Within this sample are under 140,000 clones, with around 90% of them counted one time only. The ten largest clonotypes hold 7.8% of the sample. The time point label corresponds to: baseline before first vaccination. Material: peripheral blood, obtained on day 0 of AZD1222 vaccination. These receptors all come from an adult in good health.

V gene TRBV6-2 or TRBV6-3 combines with J gene TRBJ2-3; tentative D call: TRBD2 (7 bases). The CDR3 covers 15 residues. With 2 bases removed from V and 4 bases from J, the gap between germline ends came to 13 bases. Germline lookup yields CDR1 MNHEY and CDR2 SVGEGT. CDR3 in DNA: TGTGCCAGCAGTTACCTGGGGAGGGGGGCAGATACGCAGTATTTT. It specifies CASSYLGRGADTQYF.

The gene calls are TRBV25-1 and TRBJ1-2, with TRBD1 matching 9 bases. The germline V gene encodes CDR1 MGHDK and CDR2 SYGVNS. Losses at the gene ends were 5 bases for V and 8 bases for J; bases not matched to a gene: 9. The CDR3 sequence is 14 residues long. CDR3 loop: CASSNQGQGSGYTF. In DNA form, the CDR3 reads TGTGCCAGCAGTAACCAGGGACAGGGAAGCGGCTACACCTTC.

This chain links TRBV6-5 with TRBJ2-2, with no clear D. The CDR3 covers 14 residues. The V gene lost 3 bases and the J gene lost 2 bases, with 7 bases spanning the gap. Germline V gene sequence: CDR1 MNHEY, CDR2 SVGAGI. CDR3 in DNA: TGTGCCAGCAGTTATAGGACCAACACCGGGGAGCTGTTTTTT. This translates into CASSYRTNTGELFF.

The gene calls are TRBV15 and TRBJ2-3; TRBD1 matches at 9 bases. The germline V gene has CDR1 LNHNV and CDR2 YYDKDF (reference sequence). CDR3 length: 16 residues. Trimming cost V 5 bases and J 8 bases; bases outside gene matches: 14. This CDR3 is CATSDATGTGPSTQYF. In nucleotides, the CDR3 is TGTGCCACCAGCGATGCGACCGGGACAGGGCCTAGTACGCAGTATTTT. Full variable domain (rest looked up from reference TRBV15 and TRBJ2-3): DAMVIQNPRYQVTQFGKPVTLSCSQTLNHNVMYWYQQKSSQAPKLLFHYYDKDFNNEADTPDNFQSRRPNTSFCFLDIRSPGLGDTAMYLCATSDATGTGPSTQYFGPGTRLTVL.

The chain employs TRBV5-1 and TRBJ1-6; unclear D gene. CDR1 is SGHRS, CDR2 YFSETQ, per germline. The CDR3 has 14 amino acids. V lost 4 bases, J lost 10 bases, and 15 bases lay in between. This CDR3 is CASSPPSKGSPLHF. The DNA for the CDR3 is TGCGCCAGCAGCCCACCTTCGAAAGGCTCACCCCTCCACTTT.

The DNA of the CDR3 is TGTGCCAGCAGTTTCGTAGAGAACACCGGGGAGCTGTTTTTT. Its protein product is CASSFVENTGELFF. The chain has TRBV6-4 and TRBJ2-2; D gene uncertain. CDR3 length: 14 amino acids. Trimming stripped 5 bases from V and 1 base from J, with 8 bases between. The V gene's germline CDR1 is MRHNA and CDR2 SNTAGT.

This chain connects TRBV28 to TRBJ1-3; D call uncertain. The V end was cut by 2 bases, the J end by 0 bases, with 8 bases between. The CDR3 has 15 amino acids. Germline V gives CDR1 MDHEN, CDR2 SYDVKM. The CDR3 is CASSLRYFSGNTIYF. In nucleotides, the CDR3 is TGTGCCAGCAGTTTAAGGTATTTCTCTGGAAACACCATATATTTT. Combining the CDR3 with reference TRBV28 and TRBJ1-3 gives the whole variable domain DVKVTQSSRYLVKRTGEKVFLECVQDMDHENMFWYRQDPGLGLRLIYFSYDVKMKEKGDIPEGYSVSREKKERFSLILESASTNQTSMYLCASSLRYFSGNTIYFGEGSWLTVV.

The chain links TRBV7-2 to TRBJ2-1; no definite D call. Trimming stripped 3 bases from V and 9 bases from J, with 18 bases between. The CDR3 is 15 residues long. Per the germline V gene, CDR1 is SGHTA and CDR2 is FQGNSA. Written as DNA, the CDR3 is TGTGCCAGCAGCTTCAAGCTAGGGCAAGAGAGTGAGCAGTTCTTC. Translation gives CASSFKLGQESEQFF.

The V and J genes are TRBV7-9 and TRBJ1-5; TRBD1 might be the D (6 bases). The CDR3 is 15 residues long. The V and J ends lost 1 base and 5 bases respectively, with 12 bases between them. Germline V CDR1 and CDR2: SEHNR, FQNEAQ (reference sequence). CDR3 sequence reads: CASSLGTATHQPQHF. CDR3 DNA sequence: TGTGCCAGCAGCTTAGGGACAGCAACCCATCAGCCCCAGCATTTT.

V is TRBV4-1 and J is TRBJ1-5; no clear D gene. V shed 1 base and J shed 2 bases, with 12 bases lying between them. This CDR3 has 16 amino acids. The germline V gene encodes CDR1 MGHRA and CDR2 YSYEKL. Here the CDR3 DNA reads TGCGCCAGCAGCCAAGTTTATGGATTTGGCAATCAGCCCCAGCATTTT. Its protein is CASSQVYGFGNQPQHF.

V is TRBV7-2 and J is TRBJ1-2; D unclear. CDR1 SGHTA and CDR2 FQGNSA come from the germline V gene. V lost 0 bases and J 3 bases, leaving 5 bases between the germline ends. The CDR3 totals 13 residues. This CDR3 reads CASSLALHYGYTF. As DNA, the CDR3 is TGTGCCAGCAGCTTAGCTCTTCACTATGGCTACACCTTC.

The chain links TRBV7-8 to TRBJ1-4, with D hard to call. Trimming took off 1 base at V and 0 bases at J, with 6 bases between the two ends. The CDR3 has 15 amino acids. The germline gives CDR1 SGHVS, CDR2 FQNEAQ. The CDR3 protein is CASSLGWATNEKLFF. Here the CDR3 DNA reads TGTGCCAGCAGCTTAGGATGGGCAACTAATGAAAAACTGTTTTTT. Supplemented by reference TRBV7-8 and TRBJ1-4, the full variable domain reads GAGVSQSPRYKVAKRGQDVALRCDPISGHVSLFWYQQALGQGPEFLTYFQNEAQLDKSGLPSDRFFAERPEGSVSTLKIQRTQQEDSAVYLCASSLGWATNEKLFFGSGTQLSVL.

The CDR3 loop reads CAWTGGYYGYTF. For the CDR3, the DNA is TGTGCCTGGACAGGGGGGTACTATGGCTACACCTTC. The chain carries TRBV30 and TRBJ1-2, with 7 positions matching TRBD1. V lost 4 bases to trimming and J lost 3 bases; unmatched junction nucleotides: 2. CDR1 and CDR2 (germline): GTSNPN, SVGIG (reference sequence). This CDR3 spans 12 amino acids.

The V gene is TRBV6-5, the J gene TRBJ1-5; no definite D call. Germline lookup yields CDR1 MNHEY and CDR2 SVGAGI. The ends were cut back, 8 bases at V and 5 bases at J, with 19 bases in the middle. The length of the CDR3 is 15 residues. The CDR3 loop is CASRSSAAPDQPQHF. Written as DNA, the CDR3 is TGTGCCAGCCGATCCTCAGCTGCCCCCGATCAGCCCCAGCATTTT.

The chain combines TRBV5-4 with TRBJ1-2, with D tentatively TRBD1 (5 bases). V gave up 5 bases and J gave up 8 bases, with 16 bases separating them. CDR3 size: 13 residues. Germline V gene data show CDR1 as SGHNT and CDR2 as YYREEE (reference sequence). CDR3 protein: CASSQATRGGYTF. Here the CDR3 DNA reads TGTGCCAGCAGTCAGGCCACCCGGGGGGGCTACACCTTC.

This rearrangement joins TRBV7-9 to TRBJ2-7, with 7 bases lining up with TRBD1. The CDR3 spans 14 residues. Germline CDR1 reads SEHNR; CDR2 reads FQNEAQ (reference sequence). The ends lost 6 bases at V and 0 bases at J; junction bases unmatched: 5. The CDR3 DNA follows: TGTGCCAGCAGGCCGACAGGGAGCTCCTACGAGCAGTACTTC. It encodes CASRPTGSSYEQYF. Complete variable domain (other parts from reference TRBV7-9 and TRBJ2-7): DTGVSQNPRHKITKRGQNVTFRCDPISEHNRLYWYRQTLGQGPEFLTYFQNEAQLEKSRLLSDRFSAERPKGSFSTLEIQRTEQGDSAMYLCASRPTGSSYEQYFGPGTRLTVT.

The chain employs TRBV20-1 and TRBJ2-1; possibly TRBD2 for D (6 bases). The CDR3 covers 14 residues. The V end was cut by 3 bases, the J end by 1 base, with 10 bases between. The germline gives CDR1 DFQATT, CDR2 SNEGSKA (reference sequence). The CDR3 sequence is CSASFGGSYNEQFF. The DNA of the CDR3 is TGCAGTGCTAGTTTCGGGGGTTCCTACAATGAGCAGTTCTTC.

The chain recombines TRBV11-3 with TRBJ1-6, with D tentatively TRBD1 (5 bases). The CDR3 contains 14 residues. Per the germline V gene, CDR1 is SGHNT and CDR2 is YENEEA. Trimming took 8 bases from V and 5 from J, leaving 13 bases between them. CDR3 bases: TGTGCCAGCTGGGGGGTGCTACATAATTCACCCCTCCACTTT. Protein product: CASWGVLHNSPLHF.

V and J are TRBV10-1 and TRBJ2-7; possible D gene TRBD1, 6 bases. With 5 bases removed from V and 3 bases from J, the gap between germline ends came to 14 bases. The CDR3 spans 14 residues. In germline, CDR1 is WNHNN, CDR2 SYGVQD (reference sequence). The CDR3 sequence: CASSPRQDDYEQYF. In DNA form, the CDR3 reads TGCGCCAGCAGTCCTCGACAGGACGACTACGAGCAGTACTTC.

The gene calls are TRBV21-1 and TRBJ2-7; the table gives TRBD2 as D, unverified against the DNA. TRBV21-1 is designated a pseudogene. The CDR3 has 11 amino acids. The CDR3 DNA follows: TGTGCCAGGCCGCGGGACCACGAGCAGTACTTC. Amino acids: CARPRDHEQYF.

The chain uses TRBV29-1 and TRBJ1-5; the D gene is possibly TRBD1 (5 bases). V was pared by 4 bases and J by 8 bases, with 12 bases between. The germline V gene has CDR1 SQVTM and CDR2 ANQGSEA. This CDR3 contains 12 residues. CDR3 nucleotide sequence: TGCAGCGTTGGGGAGGGGAGCAAGCCCCAGCATTTT. Translated, it gives CSVGEGSKPQHF.

The V and J genes are TRBV9 and TRBJ2-7, with D tentatively TRBD1 (6 bases). Trimming took 4 bases from V and 3 from J, leaving 14 bases between them. This CDR3 contains 14 residues. The germline gives CDR1 SGDLS, CDR2 YYNGEE. The CDR3 sequence: CASSTMDSSYEQYF. DNA of the CDR3: TGTGCCAGCAGCACCATGGACAGTAGCTACGAGCAGTACTTC.

For the CDR3, the DNA is TGCGCCAGCAGCTTGTTGACCCAGAACACTGAAGCTTTCTTT. Amino acids: CASSLLTQNTEAFF. The V and J genes are TRBV5-1 and TRBJ1-1; no definite D call. This CDR3 has 14 amino acids. Trimming cost V 1 base and J 1 base, with 8 bases left between them. The germline gives CDR1 SGHRS, CDR2 YFSETQ.

This chain uses TRBV19 with TRBJ1-1; D perhaps matches TRBD1 (5 bases). The V end was cut by 3 bases, the J end by 5 bases, with 22 bases between. There are 17 residues in the CDR3. Germline V gene sequence: CDR1 LNHDA, CDR2 SQIVND (reference sequence). CDR3 amino acids: CASSISETVSGWTEAFF. CDR3 bases: TGTGCCAGTAGTATCTCGGAGACAGTGAGCGGATGGACTGAAGCTTTCTTT.

The V call is TRBV27, the J call TRBJ1-1; 7 bases map to TRBD1. The CDR3 has 16 amino acids. Germline V gives CDR1 MNHEY, CDR2 SMNVEV (reference sequence). J was trimmed by 3 bases and V by 6 bases; bases with no gene match: 13. CDR3 in amino acids: CASRKLGGARDTEAFF. In nucleotides, the CDR3 is TGTGCCAGCAGAAAACTAGGGGGCGCGAGGGACACTGAAGCTTTCTTT.

This clone has just one count. This chain joins TRBV11-1 and TRBJ2-1; TRBD2 matches at 8 bases. The CDR3 runs to 16 residues. Germline V gene lookup returns CDR1 SGHAT and CDR2 FQDESV (reference sequence). Trimming cost V 0 bases and J 6 bases; bases outside gene matches: 7. CDR3 loop: CASSLAGTRTGNEQFF. In nucleotides, the CDR3 is TGTGCCAGCAGCTTAGCGGGGACTAGGACGGGCAATGAGCAGTTCTTC.

V is TRBV6-4 and J is TRBJ1-1; no definite D call. CDR3 length equals 12 residues. Trimming pared 9 bases from V and 1 base from J, leaving 9 bases between. CDR1 MRHNA and CDR2 SNTAGT come from the germline V gene. CDR3 amino acids: CAREDWNTEAFF. CDR3 nucleotides: TGTGCCAGGGAAGACTGGAACACTGAAGCTTTCTTT.

On this clone: Different DNA sequences within this sample yield the same CDR3. The rearrangement uses TRBV30 and TRBJ1-5; 8 bases map to TRBD1. The J segment lost 7 bases and the V segment lost 3 bases, leaving 8 bases of the junction unmatched. Germline V CDR1 and CDR2: GTSNPN, SVGIG (reference sequence). CDR3 length equals 14 residues. DNA for the CDR3: TGTGCCTGGAGCCCCGGACAGGGCGGGCAGCCCCAGCATTTT. Its translation is CAWSPGQGGQPQHF.